Presented here are 20 T cell receptor beta chains from one specimen sequenced in a study of cytomegalovirus exposure and HLA in healthy donors. The PCR employed 60 Vbeta primers together with 13 Jbeta primers. Produced via immunoSEQ multiplex PCR; TCRdb's table is partial and in-frame only. The data contain about 91,000 clones, around 60% of them singletons. The sequencing input was PBMCs. These receptors were obtained from a human donor in good health.

This clone was seen just once. The chain has TRBV2 and TRBJ2-1; D is possibly TRBD2 (6 bases). The ends were cut back, 6 bases at V and 1 base at J, with 13 bases in the middle. The CDR3 has 15 amino acids. Germline CDR1 and CDR2: SNHLY and FYNNEI. This CDR3 reads CASSLLGGSYNEQFF. The CDR3 coding sequence is TGTGCCAGCAGCCTCCTCGGGGGATCCTACAATGAGCAGTTCTTC.

The chain links TRBV19 to TRBJ2-3; TRBD2 matches at 8 bases. Germline V gene sequence: CDR1 LNHDA, CDR2 SQIVND (reference sequence). The CDR3 totals 15 residues. V shed 5 bases and J 7 bases; nucleotides not matched to a gene: 11. CDR3 in amino acids: CASSQELADSNTQYF. The CDR3 DNA reads TGTGCCAGTAGTCAGGAACTAGCGGACTCGAATACGCAGTATTTT.

The V and J genes are TRBV7-2 and TRBJ2-1, with D perhaps matching TRBD1 (5 bases). The CDR3 covers 15 residues. Germline V gives CDR1 SGHTA, CDR2 FQGNSA. The V end lost 3 bases, the J end lost 5 bases, and 14 bases lay between the germline ends. The CDR3 nucleotides are TGTGCCAGCAGCTTCTCAGGGATAGCTAACAATGAGCAGTTCTTC. Its protein is CASSFSGIANNEQFF.

The chain has TRBV7-2 and TRBJ2-5; TRBD2 matches at 8 bases. The V gene end was trimmed by 1 base and the J gene end by 0 bases; junction bases not matched to a gene: 7. CDR3 length equals 17 residues. Germline V gives CDR1 SGHTA, CDR2 FQGNSA. The CDR3 bases are TGTGCCAGCAGCTTAGAATGGGGCGGGGGGTACCAAGAGACCCAGTACTTC. Translating gives CASSLEWGGGYQETQYF.

This rearrangement joins TRBV27 to TRBJ2-5; unclear D gene. Trimming removed 6 bases at V and 1 base at J, with 9 bases between. CDR1 is MNHEY, CDR2 SMNVEV, per germline (reference sequence). This CDR3 comprises 13 residues. The CDR3 nucleotides read TGTGCCAGCAGCCCTAGGAGCCAAGAGACCCAGTACTTC. Protein product: CASSPRSQETQYF.

The rearrangement links TRBV6-5 to TRBJ1-3, with 9 bases aligning to TRBD1. The CDR3 contains 16 residues. Germline V lookup: CDR1 MNHEY, CDR2 SVGAGI. V lost 2 bases and J lost 3; bases outside the gene matches: 5. CDR3 nucleotides: TGTGCCAGCAGTTACACCGGGACAGGGCGTGGAAACACCATATATTTT. Translation: CASSYTGTGRGNTIYF.

The V gene is TRBV5-1, the J gene TRBJ2-3; D is perhaps TRBD1 (5 bases). The CDR3 is 14 residues long. Germline CDR1 and CDR2: SGHRS and YFSETQ. V lost 1 base and J 7 bases, leaving 13 bases between the germline ends. The CDR3 spells CASSLLRDPNTQYF. The DNA of the CDR3 is TGCGCCAGCAGCTTGCTCAGGGATCCGAATACGCAGTATTTT.

This clone was seen a handful of times. Other DNA sequences of this sample code for an identical CDR3. This chain joins TRBV30 and TRBJ2-5; possibly TRBD2 for D (6 bases). The V and J ends lost 0 bases and 5 bases respectively, with 10 bases between them. CDR3 length: 13 residues. Germline CDR1 is GTSNPN and CDR2 is SVGIG (reference sequence). CDR3 residues: CAWSVRGSETQYF. The CDR3 bases are TGTGCCTGGAGTGTACGGGGGAGTGAGACCCAGTACTTC.

This clone was counted a single time. The V gene is TRBV5-5, the J gene TRBJ1-1, with unresolved D. Trimming shortened V by 4 bases and J by 5 bases, and 15 bases separated the two germline ends. The CDR3 contains 14 residues. Germline CDR1 and CDR2: SGHKS and YYEKEE (reference sequence). In DNA, the CDR3 is TGTGCCAGCAGCCACGACATAAGCGGGACTGAAGCTTTCTTT. It codes for CASSHDISGTEAFF.

The rearrangement uses TRBV15 and TRBJ1-1; TRBD1 matches at 8 bases. This CDR3 has 17 residues. With 1 base clipped from V and 3 bases from J, the junction kept 10 bases outside the gene matches. Germline values: CDR1 LNHNV, CDR2 YYDKDF (reference sequence). The CDR3 DNA follows: TGTGCCACCAGCAGAGGAAAGTGGACAGGGAGGGACACTGAAGCTTTCTTT. Its protein is CATSRGKWTGRDTEAFF.

This clone was seen only a few times. This sequence joins TRBV7-2 and TRBJ2-3; D is perhaps TRBD2 (6 bases). Germline CDR1 is SGHTA and CDR2 is FQGNSA. V shed 3 bases and J shed 3 bases, with 10 bases lying between them. This CDR3 has 14 residues. The CDR3 loop reads CASSFRGGTDTQYF. As DNA, the CDR3 is TGTGCCAGCAGCTTCCGAGGAGGGACAGATACGCAGTATTTT.

The rearrangement links TRBV6-4 to TRBJ1-6, with D possibly being TRBD1 (6 bases). Germline lookup yields CDR1 MRHNA and CDR2 SNTAGT. V lost 6 bases and J lost 3, with 12 bases in between. CDR3 length: 15 amino acids. The CDR3 DNA follows: TGTGCCAGCAGACGGAACAGGGACTATAATTCACCCCTCCACTTT. Protein: CASRRNRDYNSPLHF.

The chain has TRBV14 and TRBJ2-4; tentative D call: TRBD1 (5 bases). Germline lookup yields CDR1 SGHDN and CDR2 FVKESK. Trimming shortened V by 2 bases and J by 13 bases, and 9 bases separated the two germline ends. This CDR3 region has 11 residues. This CDR3 is CASSQQGPQYF. The CDR3 DNA is TGTGCCAGCAGCCAACAGGGTCCCCAGTACTTC.

This clone was observed a few times. The V call is TRBV4-1, the J call TRBJ1-1, with 11 positions matching TRBD1. The CDR3 contains 16 residues. Germline trimming cut 1 base from V and 3 bases from J; bases unmatched to any gene: 4. Germline-derived CDR1 and CDR2 are MGHRA and YSYEKL. The CDR3 loop is CASSQAGQGVYTEAFF. Written as DNA, the CDR3 is TGCGCCAGCAGCCAAGCGGGACAGGGGGTCTACACTGAAGCTTTCTTT.

The V gene is TRBV7-2, the J gene TRBJ2-5; tentatively, D is TRBD2 (6 bases). Matching the DNA end better, TRBJ2-7 makes the J call doubtful. The CDR3 totals 19 residues. CDR1 and CDR2 (germline): SGHTA, FQGNSA. CDR3 sequence: CASSLALRSARRGNYEQYF. The CDR3 DNA sequence: TGTGCCAGCAGCTTAGCTCTCAGGTCCGCAAGGAGGGGAAATTACGAGCAGTACTTC.

The chain uses TRBV19 and TRBJ1-6, with D possibly being TRBD1 (6 bases). This CDR3 contains 15 residues. Germline loops: CDR1 LNHDA, CDR2 SQIVND (reference sequence). V gave up 4 bases and J gave up 10 bases, with 17 bases separating them. CDR3 in amino acids: CASSKSYRDGSPLHF. The CDR3 bases are TGTGCCAGTAGTAAGTCTTACAGGGACGGATCACCCCTCCACTTT.

This clone has only one observation. J is TRBJ1-4 and V is TRBV27, with D perhaps matching TRBD1 (5 bases). V was shortened by 5 bases and J by 7 bases, with 14 bases between the two germline ends. There are 14 residues in the CDR3. Germline V gene sequence: CDR1 MNHEY, CDR2 SMNVEV (reference sequence). The CDR3 protein is CASSQWGQPEKLFF. The DNA of the CDR3 is TGTGCCAGCAGTCAGTGGGGCCAGCCTGAAAAACTGTTTTTT.

This chain links TRBV10-3 with TRBJ1-2, with TRBD1 matching over 7 bases. CDR1 ENHRY and CDR2 SYGVKD come from the germline V gene. The CDR3 has 16 residues. After removal of 4 bases from V and 0 bases from J, the junction contained 8 bases not matched to a gene. The CDR3: CAISGGPQGANYGYTF. CDR3 coding DNA: TGTGCCATCAGTGGCGGGCCGCAGGGGGCTAACTATGGCTACACCTTC.

Notes on this clone: In the same sample, other DNA sequences code for this CDR3. The chain combines TRBV9 with TRBJ2-1, with TRBD2 matching over 11 bases. This CDR3 spans 15 amino acids. CDR1 SGDLS and CDR2 YYNGEE come from the germline V gene. V lost 0 bases, J lost 4 bases, and 0 bases stayed unmatched. CDR3 amino acids: CASSVASGGYNEQFF. The CDR3 nucleotides read TGTGCCAGCAGCGTAGCTAGCGGGGGGTACAATGAGCAGTTCTTC.

The chain uses TRBV7-2 and TRBJ2-1; 14 bases align to TRBD2. J gave up 2 bases and V 5 bases, and 8 bases lay outside the gene matches. Germline V gene sequence: CDR1 SGHTA, CDR2 FQGNSA. The length of the CDR3 is 18 residues. CDR3 residues: CASSLGLAGGTTYNEQFF. Here the CDR3 DNA reads TGTGCCAGCAGCCTCGGACTAGCGGGGGGTACCACCTACAATGAGCAGTTCTTC.